Each of the 28 T cell receptor beta chains below was sequenced from the same sample in a study of CD8+ T cells in alopecia areata. Sequencing templates came from extracted RNA that was reverse transcribed into cDNA. Data came from immunoSEQ multiplex PCR; TCRdb stores just in-frame clones and leaves some out. The table lists about 270,000 clones, no singletons, with more than 0.95% in the top ten. Pooled cells of cutaneous lymph node origin were sorted on CD4, CD8alpha, NKG2D, NKG2ACE and other markers. The sample consisted of CD4+ T cells sorted from a lymph node. The origin of the receptors is a C3H/HeJ mouse with alopecia areata. The MHC haplotype recorded for the strain is H2-k.

The sample holds a few counts of this clone. Mouse germline and gene names are used. The read gets to within 4 residues of the CDR3 end, and the germline J gene fills in the rest. The sample has other DNA sequences that encode this CDR3 too. V and J are TRBV5 and TRBJ1-1; D not certain. Trimming shortened V by 1 base and J by 4 bases, and 7 bases separated the two germline ends. The CDR3 sequence is 13 residues long. From germline, CDR1 is LGHNA and CDR2 YNLKQL (reference sequence). CDR3 sequence: CASSQGGGTEVFF. The part of the CDR3 DNA that was read is TGTGCCAGCAGCCAAGGGGGAGGCACA.

This clone turned up a few times. Mouse gene names and germline throughout. The observed sequence ends 4 residues before the CDR3 terminus, with the missing tail filled in from the germline J gene. The same CDR3 is also encoded by other DNA sequences in this sample. V usage is TRBV19 and J usage is TRBJ2-5; TRBD2 aligns across 7 bases. This CDR3 comprises 13 residues. The germline V gene has CDR1 FNHDT and CDR2 SITEND (reference sequence). CDR3 in amino acids: CASSILGEDTQYF. The covered CDR3 bases are TGTGCCAGCAGTATACTGGGGGAAGAC. The full variable domain, with the rest looked up from reference TRBV19 and TRBJ2-5, is GGIITQTPKFLIGQEGQKLTLKCQQNFNHDTMYWYRQDSGKGLRLIYYSITENDLQKGDLSEGYDASREKKSSFSLTVTSAQKNEMAVFLCASSILGEDTQYFGPGTRLLVL.

This clone was seen a handful of times. Here the gene names and germline are mouse. The sequenced fragment ends 4 residues before the CDR3 boundary, so the rest is inferred from the germline J gene. The chain recombines TRBV19 with TRBJ1-1; D is unclear. Per germline, CDR1 FNHDT and CDR2 SITEND (reference sequence). The CDR3 is 14 residues long. V dropped 1 base and J dropped 1 base, with 8 bases sitting between them. CDR3: CASSITRQNTEVFF. CDR3 DNA, as far as it was read: TGTGCCAGCAGTATAACTCGACAAAACACA.

This clone was observed a few times. One base away lies a much larger clone, so this may be a sequencing read error. The germline and genes are mouse ones. Other DNA sequences in this specimen translate into the identical CDR3. Partial CDR3 DNA: TGTGCCAGCAGAACTGGGGGGGCAAACACCGGG. Protein: CASRTGGANTG. The complete CDR3 reads CASRTGGANTGQLYF. This chain connects TRBV19 to TRBJ2-2; TRBD2 matches 10 bases. From the germline J gene comes the end of the CDR3, since the read stops 4 residues before it. This CDR3 region has 15 residues. Germline trimming cut 5 bases from V and 0 bases from J; bases unmatched to any gene: 1. Per germline, CDR1 FNHDT and CDR2 SITEND (reference sequence). The full variable domain, completed using reference TRBV19 and TRBJ2-2, is GGIITQTPKFLIGQEGQKLTLKCQQNFNHDTMYWYRQDSGKGLRLIYYSITENDLQKGDLSEGYDASREKKSSFSLTVTSAQKNEMAVFLCASRTGGANTGQLYFGEGSKLTVL.

This clone has more than one count but fewer than ten. Here the gene names and germline are mouse. The read ends 4 residues before the CDR3 terminus; that terminus is restored from the germline J gene. The chain recombines TRBV31 with TRBJ2-3; 10 nucleotides agree with TRBD2. This CDR3 has 15 residues. Germline CDR1 is GKSSPN and CDR2 is SITVG. Germline trimming cut 0 bases from V and 4 bases from J; bases unmatched to any gene: 4. The CDR3 protein is CAWSLAGGASETLYF. The CDR3 bases that were read are TGTGCCTGGAGTCTAGCTGGGGGGGCTTCAGAA.

Note on this clone: Gene names are the mouse ones. The CDR3 end is not reached by the read, which stops 4 residues before it; the germline J gene fills it in. The chain employs TRBV5 and TRBJ1-2; D may be TRBD1 (6 bases). The germline V gene has CDR1 LGHNA and CDR2 YNLKQL (reference sequence). V lost 4 bases and J lost 0, with 12 bases in between. This CDR3 region has 15 residues. The CDR3: CASSRTGTSNSDYTF. Incomplete CDR3 DNA: TGTGCCAGCAGCCGAACCGGGACATCAAACTCC.

A word on this clone: Gene names and germline refer to mouse. Read data end 4 residues before the CDR3 end; the end is taken from the germline J gene. The sample holds other DNA sequences that translate to the same CDR3. The chain has TRBV17 and TRBJ2-7; D might be TRBD1 (5 bases). Germline V gives CDR1 MNHDT, CDR2 YYDKIL. The CDR3 extends over 12 amino acids. The CDR3: CASSRQGYEQYF. Partial CDR3 DNA: TGTGCTAGCAGTAGACAGGGTTAT.

Comments on this clone: Gene names denote mouse genes. The missing CDR3 end, 3 residues past where the read stops, is filled in from the germline J gene. The chain carries TRBV1 and TRBJ1-6; TRBD1 is a possible D gene (6 bases). TRBJ1-6 is an open reading frame whose function is uncertain. The CDR3 runs 16 residues. The V end was cut by 0 bases, the J end by 5 bases, with 11 bases between. Germline assignment: CDR1 NSQYPW and CDR2 LRSPGD (reference sequence). The DNA read from the CDR3 is TGCACCTGCAGTGCAGATGCCAGGGGCAATAATTCGCCC. Encoded protein: CTCSADARGNNSP. The entire CDR3 protein is CTCSADARGNNSPLYF.

This clone was recorded a few times. The listed genes are named as in mouse. The observed sequence ends 3 residues before the CDR3 terminus, with the missing tail filled in from the germline J gene. This chain joins TRBV13-1 and TRBJ1-6, with D possibly being TRBD1 (6 bases). TRBJ1-6 belongs to the ORF category, with a function that is uncertain. Trimming removed 3 bases at V and 7 bases at J, with 17 bases between. Germline V lookup: CDR1 NSHNY, CDR2 SYGAGN. The CDR3 length is 16 residues. Partial CDR3 DNA: TGTGCCAGCAGTGTGGCCCCACAGGGAGGGAATTCGCCC. Encoded protein: CASSVAPQGGNSP. The entire CDR3 reads CASSVAPQGGNSPLYF.

In this sample, this clone turned up a few times. The genes and germline here are from mouse. CDR3 protein: CTCSYWGQDTQYF. The sequenced CDR3 bases are TGCACCTGCAGTTACTGGGGACAAGAC. The chain uses TRBV1 and TRBJ2-5; 7 bases fit TRBD2. The observed sequence ends 4 residues before the CDR3 terminus, with the missing tail filled in from the germline J gene. The germline gives CDR1 NSQYPW, CDR2 LRSPGD (reference sequence). The trim removed 5 bases at V and 3 bases at J, leaving 2 bases unmatched. The CDR3 has 13 residues.

There are a few counts of this clone. Genes here carry mouse names. The CDR3 is cut off 4 residues early in the read; its end comes from the germline J gene. Other nucleotide sequences from this sample produce the same CDR3. V gene TRBV5 combines with J gene TRBJ2-7; 7 bases agree with TRBD2. The CDR3 contains 13 residues. The germline CDR1 and CDR2 sequences are LGHNA and YNLKQL (reference sequence). The CDR3 here is CASSQVGGYEQYF. The part of the CDR3 DNA that was read is TGTGCCAGCAGCCAAGTGGGGGGATAT.

About this clone: The genes and germline here are from mouse. The CDR3 end lies 4 residues beyond the end of the read and is filled in from the germline J gene. The chain has TRBV1 and TRBJ2-3; TRBD1 agrees at 8 bases. This CDR3 comprises 14 residues. From germline, CDR1 is NSQYPW and CDR2 LRSPGD (reference sequence). V shed 1 base and J 3 bases; nucleotides not matched to a gene: 0. CDR3 in amino acids: CTCSAGDRAETLYF. CDR3 bases read: TGCACCTGCAGTGCAGGGGACAGGGCAGAA.

Turning to this clone: The gene names given are mouse names. The CDR3 end is not reached by the read, which stops 4 residues before it; the germline J gene fills it in. J is TRBJ2-2 and V is TRBV19; D not resolved. Germline V gene data show CDR1 as FNHDT and CDR2 as SITEND (reference sequence). The V end lost 0 bases, the J end lost 0 bases, and 6 bases lay between the germline ends. The CDR3 is made up of 15 amino acids. CDR3 DNA, as far as it was read: TGTGCCAGCAGTATAGACAGATCAAACACCGGG. Residues: CASSIDRSNTG. In full, the CDR3 is CASSIDRSNTGQLYF.

Details on this clone: Mouse gene names and germline throughout. With the read ending 4 residues before the CDR3 end, the germline J gene is used to fill in that end. This same CDR3 is encoded by further DNA sequences in the sample. V usage is TRBV13-1 and J usage is TRBJ2-1; TRBD2 agrees at 7 bases. Germline assignment: CDR1 NSHNY and CDR2 SYGAGN. The V segment lost 3 bases and the J segment 1 base; nucleotides outside the gene matches: 1. The CDR3 extends over 14 amino acids. CDR3 protein: CASSGGGNYAEQFF. Partial CDR3 DNA: TGTGCCAGCAGTGGGGGGGGAAACTATGCT.

Of note for this clone: Genes and germline come from the mouse. The read terminates 4 residues before the CDR3 end, so the remaining end is supplied by the germline J gene. The chain recombines TRBV5 with TRBJ2-1, with 9 bases that match TRBD1. The CDR3 runs 15 residues. Germline V gene data show CDR1 as LGHNA and CDR2 as YNLKQL (reference sequence). The ends lost 4 bases at V and 6 bases at J; junction bases unmatched: 7. The CDR3 region is CASSPLGTGLAEQFF. Incomplete CDR3 DNA: TGTGCCAGCAGCCCCCTCGGGACAGGGCTTGCT.

Concerning this clone itself: Germline and genes: mouse. The read halts 4 residues ahead of the CDR3 end, with the missing end drawn from the germline J gene. The chain employs TRBV19 and TRBJ2-7; perhaps TRBD1 as D (6 bases). The CDR3 contains 12 residues. CDR1 FNHDT and CDR2 SITEND come from the germline V gene (reference sequence). The CDR3 bases that were read are TGTGCCAGCAGTGAGGGACAATAT. The encoded protein is CASSEGQY. The CDR3 in its entirety is CASSEGQYEQYF.

This clone has only a few counts. The germline and genes are mouse ones. The read terminates 4 residues ahead of where the CDR3 ends, so the germline J gene completes it. This sequence joins TRBV31 and TRBJ2-1, with no clear D. Germline lookup yields CDR1 GKSSPN and CDR2 SITVG. The CDR3 is 11 amino acids. CDR3: CAWSLEAEQFF. The covered CDR3 bases are TGTGCCTGGAGTCTGGAGGCT. Together with reference TRBV31 and TRBJ2-1, the CDR3 gives the full variable domain: AQTIHQWPVAEIKAVGSPLSLGCTIKGKSSPNLYWYWQATGGTLQQLFYSITVGQVESVVQLNLSASRPKDDQFILSTEKLLLSHSGFYLCAWSLEAEQFFGPGTRLTVL.

In regard to this clone: Gene names and germline refer to mouse. The DNA ends 4 residues before the CDR3 does, and the rest of the CDR3 is filled in from the germline J gene. Distinct nucleotide sequences in the sample also encode this CDR3. This chain connects TRBV5 to TRBJ2-3; TRBD1 matches 9 bases. The germline CDR1 and CDR2 sequences are LGHNA and YNLKQL (reference sequence). CDR3 length: 15 residues. The ends lost 4 bases at V and 0 bases at J; junction bases unmatched: 2. CDR3 protein: CASSRTGASAETLYF. CDR3 DNA, as far as it was read: TGTGCCAGCAGCCGGACAGGGGCTAGTGCAGAA.

The table lists this clone with a few counts. The germline and genes are mouse ones. The covered CDR3 bases are TGTGCCAGCAGTGATGCGGGGGGTCCA. Translating it yields CASSDAGGP. The CDR3, in full, reads CASSDAGGPEVFF. This chain connects TRBV13-1 to TRBJ1-1, with D possibly being TRBD1 (5 bases). Read data end 4 residues before the CDR3 end; the end is taken from the germline J gene. The CDR3 runs to 13 residues. Looked up from germline, CDR1 is NSHNY and CDR2 is SYGAGN.

On this clone itself: Gene names refer to mouse genes. The read halts 4 residues ahead of the CDR3 end, with the missing end drawn from the germline J gene. This sequence joins TRBV13-1 and TRBJ1-2, with D perhaps TRBD1 (5 bases). With 2 bases removed from V and 0 bases from J, the gap between germline ends came to 8 bases. CDR1 and CDR2 from the germline V gene are NSHNY and SYGAGN. The CDR3 is made up of 14 amino acids. The CDR3 here is CASSERTTNSDYTF. The part of the CDR3 DNA that was read is TGTGCCAGCAGTGAAAGGACAACAAACTCC.

On this clone itself: Mouse names are used for the genes. The read finishes 4 residues shy of the CDR3 end, and the germline J gene is used to complete it. The V and J genes are TRBV12-2 and TRBJ2-5; no clear D. V lost 4 bases, J lost 0 bases, and 10 bases lay in between. The germline gives CDR1 SGHLS, CDR2 HYDKME. CDR3 size: 14 residues. The CDR3 sequence is CASSPQENQDTQYF. Incomplete CDR3 DNA: TGTGCCAGCTCACCCCAGGAGAACCAAGAC.

This clone was observed many times. Each gene name is a mouse one. The read ends 4 residues shy of where the CDR3 ends; the end is completed using the germline J gene. Other DNA sequences in the same sample also yield this CDR3. The chain links TRBV17 to TRBJ2-2; 7 positions agree with TRBD1. In germline, CDR1 is MNHDT, CDR2 YYDKIL. The V gene end was trimmed by 1 base and the J gene end by 6 bases; junction bases not matched to a gene: 2. This CDR3 spans 14 amino acids. CDR3 sequence: CASSRGQGAGQLYF. CDR3 DNA, as far as it was read: TGTGCTAGCAGTAGAGGACAGGGTGCCGGG.

As to this clone: Gene names are mouse gene names. With the read ending 4 residues before the CDR3 end, the germline J gene is used to fill in that end. The chain recombines TRBV13-1 with TRBJ2-2, with 12 bases aligning to TRBD1. The CDR3 spans 16 residues. V shed 5 bases, J shed 2 bases, and the junction held 4 bases outside the gene matches. Per germline, CDR1 NSHNY and CDR2 SYGAGN. Incomplete CDR3 DNA: TGTGCCAGCAGCCGTGGGACAGGGGGCAACACCGGG. Residues: CASSRGTGGNTG. The entire CDR3 protein reads CASSRGTGGNTGQLYF.

With regard to this clone: Gene and germline names: mouse. The observed sequence ends 4 residues before the CDR3 terminus, with the missing tail filled in from the germline J gene. The chain is built from TRBV14 and TRBJ2-5, with D unresolved. Germline CDR1 reads SGHDT; CDR2 reads FRDEAV. Trimming left V 2 bases short and J 0 bases short, with 7 bases between. The CDR3 loop spans 14 amino acids. The CDR3 loop reads CASSFWVNQDTQYF. The covered CDR3 bases are TGTGCCAGCAGTTTTTGGGTTAACCAAGAC.

On this clone itself: Germline and genes here are mouse. The read falls 4 residues short of the CDR3 end, and the missing part is taken from the germline J gene. This rearrangement joins TRBV5 to TRBJ2-7, with 12 bases aligning to TRBD2. From germline, CDR1 is LGHNA and CDR2 YNLKQL (reference sequence). V was pared by 4 bases and J by 0 bases, with 4 bases of the junction left unmatched. CDR3 length: 16 amino acids. The DNA read from the CDR3 is TGTGCCAGCAGCCCCGGACTGGGGGGGAGCTCCTAT. Translation: CASSPGLGGSSY. The complete CDR3 sequence is CASSPGLGGSSYEQYF.

This clone was seen a handful of times. Gene names refer to mouse genes. The read terminates 4 residues ahead of where the CDR3 ends, so the germline J gene completes it. This chain joins TRBV14 and TRBJ1-1, with TRBD1 as a possible D gene (6 bases). The V gene's germline CDR1 is SGHDT and CDR2 FRDEAV. The CDR3 consists of 12 residues. Deletions cut 4 bases from V and 4 bases from J, with 8 bases between. The DNA read from the CDR3 is TGTGCCAGCAGTCCGACAGGCACA. Protein sequence: CASSPTGT. The complete CDR3 reads CASSPTGTEVFF.

Turning to this clone: The gene names given are mouse names. CDR3 sequence: CASSEKYNSPLYF. The covered CDR3 bases are TGTGCCAGCAGTGAAAAGTATAATTCGCCC. The genes are TRBV13-3 and TRBJ1-6, with D uncertain. The read ends 3 residues shy of where the CDR3 ends; the end is completed using the germline J gene. TRBJ1-6 is labeled an ORF, and its function is uncertain. Trimming removed 2 bases from V and 4 bases from J, with 4 bases in between. This CDR3 is built from 13 residues. Germline loops: CDR1 NNHDY, CDR2 SYVADS.

This clone was found a few times. Genes here carry mouse names. The DNA ends 4 residues before the CDR3 does, and the rest of the CDR3 is filled in from the germline J gene. The V and J genes are TRBV16 and TRBJ2-4; TRBD2 matches 8 bases. There are 16 residues in the CDR3. The germline gives CDR1 SGHSA, CDR2 FRNQAP. Germline trimming cut 2 bases from V and 0 bases from J; bases unmatched to any gene: 4. The CDR3 reads CASSLHGGDSQNTLYF. Incomplete CDR3 DNA: TGTGCAAGCAGCTTACATGGGGGGGATAGTCAAAAC.